A selection of T cell receptor beta chains follows, all from one sample in a study of blood T cell repertoires in COVID-19. Profiling relied on immunoSEQ multiplex PCR, and the TCRdb table lists in-frame clones only, not all of them. The sample holds 65,000 or so clones, about four fifths seen once. The sequenced sample was peripheral blood. The receptor set was obtained from a human donor in a cohort sampled during active COVID-19. The CDR3 runs from the conserved cysteine through the conserved F or W. D genes are given only for firm matches. Clone size appears in some rows only: once, few, many, or a class for an expanded clone.

TRBD1	once	TRBJ2-3	TRBV5-4	TGTGCCAGCAGCTCCAGGACAGGGAGCACAGATACGCAGTATTTT	CASSSRTGSTDTQYF
NA	NA	TRBJ2-7	TRBV28	TGTGCCAGCAAAGTAGGGGTGGCAGAGTACGAGCAGTACTTC	CASKVGVAEYEQYF
TRBD1	NA	TRBJ2-4	TRBV28	TGTGCCAGCAGCCTCAAAGGACAGGAAAAAAACATTCAGTACTTC	CASSLKGQEKNIQYF
TRBD1	NA	TRBJ1-5	TRBV19	TGTGCCAGTAGTGCAGCCGGGACAGGGTACAATCAGCCCCAGCATTTT	CASSAAGTGYNQPQHF
NA	NA	TRBJ1-1	TRBV30	TGTGCCTCTATAAAGTTAGACAAAACGAGAGCTTTCTTT	CASIKLDKTRAFF
TRBD1	once	TRBJ2-7	TRBV15	TGTGCCACGGACAGGGGAGACGAGCAGTACTTC	CATDRGDEQYF
TRBD1	NA	TRBJ2-5	TRBV11-2	TGTGCCAGCAGCTTAGATGGACAGGCGGTGGGGGAGACCCAGTACTTC	CASSLDGQAVGETQYF
TRBD1	NA	TRBJ1-4	TRBV3-1/TRBV3-2	TGTGCCAGCAGCCCCGGGACAGTTAATGAAAAACTGTTTTTT	CASSPGTVNEKLFF
TRBD2	NA	TRBJ2-1	TRBV28	TGTGCCAGCAGTTCCCCGGTAGCGGGGGCCCACAATGAGCAGTTCTTC	CASSSPVAGAHNEQFF
TRBD2	NA	TRBJ2-1	TRBV15	TGTGCCACCAGGGATACCGGGACTAGCGGGAGTAATGAGCAGTTCTTC	CATRDTGTSGSNEQFF
NA	NA	TRBJ2-5	TRBV7-3	TGTGCCAGCAGTCACTCCATGGGGCAGGGGTTAGGGACCCAGTACTTC	CASSHSMGQGLGTQYF
NA	NA	TRBJ2-7	TRBV12-3/TRBV12-4	TGTGCCAGCAGGGCTCCAGGGGACTACGAGCAGTACTTC	CASRAPGDYEQYF
TRBD1	NA	TRBJ2-3	TRBV5-8	TGTGCCAGCAGCTTGTGGACAGGGGTCACAATAGATACGCAGTATTTT	CASSLWTGVTIDTQYF
TRBD1	NA	TRBJ2-2	TRBV11-2	TGTGCCAGCAGCTTAGTGACAGGGTACCGGGAGCTGTTTTTT	CASSLVTGYRELFF
NA	NA	TRBJ2-7	TRBV4-1	TGCGCCAGCAGCCAAGATTATACCCAGAACTACGAGCAGTACTTC	CASSQDYTQNYEQYF
TRBD1	NA	TRBJ2-7	TRBV6-2/TRBV6-3	TGTGCCAGCAGGCCTACAGGGGGCGGCGAGCAGTACTTC	CASRPTGGGEQYF
TRBD1	NA	TRBJ1-2	TRBV10-3	TGTGCCATCAACAATCAGGGACAGGGAGTTTATGGCTACACCTTC	CAINNQGQGVYGYTF
TRBD1	few	TRBJ2-2	TRBV7-6	TGTGCCAGCAGCCCAAGGGACAGGGCAGCCACCGGGGAGCTGTTTTTT	CASSPRDRAATGELFF
NA	NA	TRBJ2-7	TRBV30	TGTGCCTGGAGTGTACCGGTCCGACGGGGCTACGAGCAGTACTTC	CAWSVPVRRGYEQYF
TRBD1	NA	TRBJ2-7	TRBV10-3	TGTGCCAGCCAGGGACAGGGCCACCTCTACGAGCAGTACTTC	CASQGQGHLYEQYF
NA	NA	TRBJ1-2	TRBV21-1	TGTGCCAGCAGCAAAGGCCCCGGGACAGGGATCTTTTATGGCTACACCTTC	CASSKGPGTGIFYGYTF
TRBD1	NA	TRBJ1-5	TRBV27	TGTGCCAGCAGTTTAAATCCACAGGGGGGCAATCAGCCCCAGCATTTT	CASSLNPQGGNQPQHF
TRBD2	NA	TRBJ2-5	TRBV7-2	TGTGCCAGCAGCCCGGCGGGGGGGGTCGTTGAGACCCAGTACTTC	CASSPAGGVVETQYF
TRBD1	NA	TRBJ1-2	TRBV2	TGTGCCAGCGGACAGGGGCTTTGGGGCTACACCTTC	CASGQGLWGYTF
NA	NA	TRBJ1-2	TRBV3-1/TRBV3-2	TGTGCCAGCAGCCAAACAGGGAGCGGCTACACCTTC	CASSQTGSGYTF
NA	NA	TRBJ1-1	TRBV7-9	TGTGCCAGCAGCCCCACAGGTAACACTGAAGCTTTCTTT	CASSPTGNTEAFF
TRBD2	NA	TRBJ2-7	TRBV2	TGTGCCAGCAGCCCTCTAGCGGGAGGGCCCTACGAGCAGTACTTC	CASSPLAGGPYEQYF
TRBD1	NA	TRBJ2-1	TRBV13	TGTGCCAGCAGCTTAAGGCGACAGGGGTCTGACAATGAGCAGTTCTTC	CASSLRRQGSDNEQFF
NA	NA	TRBJ1-1	TRBV27	TGTGCCAGCAGTTCTTTCAGCGGCTCGAACACTGAAGCTTTCTTT	CASSSFSGSNTEAFF
NA	NA	TRBJ1-4	TRBV2	TGTGCCAGCACCCGAGACGAGGGTGAAAAACTGTTTTTT	CASTRDEGEKLFF
NA	NA	TRBJ2-2	TRBV2	TGTGCCAGCATCAGACAGGTCCCCGGGGAGCTGTTTTTT	CASIRQVPGELFF
NA	few	TRBJ1-1	TRBV6-5	TGTGCCAGCAACCGGGGGAACACTGAAGCTTTCTTT	CASNRGNTEAFF
TRBD1	NA	TRBJ1-4	TRBV19	TGTGCCAGTAGTACTCGACAGGGCACCGTGTTTTTT	CASSTRQGTVFF
NA	few	TRBJ1-1	TRBV7-3	TGTGCCAGCAGCACTGGACAGCCGAACACTGAAGCTTTCTTT	CASSTGQPNTEAFF
NA	NA	TRBJ2-2	TRBV27	TGTGCCAGCAGTTTCCAGGGGGGGGAGCTGTTTTTT	CASSFQGGELFF
NA	NA	TRBJ1-6	TRBV27	TGTGCCAGCAGTACAGGGAGACCACCCCTCCACTTT	CASSTGRPPLHF
TRBD1	NA	TRBJ2-1	TRBV10-3	TGTGCCGCCGGACAGGGGCCTTCCTCCTACAATGAGCAGTTCTTC	CAAGQGPSSYNEQFF
NA	few	TRBJ1-2	TRBV4-1	TGCGCCAGCAGCTATACAGGGCCCTATGGCTACACCTTC	CASSYTGPYGYTF
NA	NA	TRBJ2-1	TRBV27	TGTGCCAGCAGTGAGACATTTAGCTCCTACAATGAGCAGTTCTTC	CASSETFSSYNEQFF
NA	NA	TRBJ1-6	TRBV30	TGTGCCTGGAGTGTCCACACAGGGTTTTCACCCCTCCACTTT	CAWSVHTGFSPLHF